A selection of T cell receptor beta chains follows, all from one sample in a study of siplizumab effects on memory and regulatory T cells. The method was immunoSEQ multiplex PCR; TCRdb's version includes in-frame clones alone and lacks a portion of them. The profile shows about 40,000 clones, around 89% of them singletons. The specimen was naive CD4+ T cells sorted from blood. The source is a human donor in good health. The CDR3 runs from the conserved cysteine through the conserved F or W. Fields, in order: clone size, J gene, V gene, D gene, CDR3 DNA, CDR3 protein. The D gene is left open where the match is weak. Not all rows give a size; the values are once, few, many and, for expanded clones, a class.

NA	TRBJ1-1	TRBV5-4	NA	TGTGCCAGCAGCTTAGGGACAGAAGCTTTCTTT	CASSLGTEAFF
NA	TRBJ1-1	TRBV18	NA	TGTGCCAGCTCACGAACCCTCCTGACAAGGGGGGACACTGAAGCTTTCTTT	CASSRTLLTRGDTEAFF
once	TRBJ2-7	TRBV7-2	NA	TGTGCCAGCAGCTCACAGGTAACCTACGAGCAGTACTTC	CASSSQVTYEQYF
NA	TRBJ2-7	TRBV11-2	NA	TGTGCCAGCAGCTTAGGTTCGGGACAAGCCTACGAGCAGTACTTC	CASSLGSGQAYEQYF
NA	TRBJ2-1	TRBV11-2	NA	TGTGCCAGCAGCCAGGGACTTTCCAACAATGAGCAGTTCTTC	CASSQGLSNNEQFF
NA	TRBJ2-7	TRBV14	TRBD1	TGTGCCAGCAGCCAACTCCGGGACAGGGGTTACGAGCAGTACTTC	CASSQLRDRGYEQYF
NA	TRBJ2-1	TRBV5-1	TRBD1	TGCGCCAGCAGCAAGGGACAGACCTCCTACAATGAGCAGTTCTTC	CASSKGQTSYNEQFF
NA	TRBJ2-3	TRBV6-1	TRBD2	TGTGCCAGCAGAAGAGCGGGATTAAGCACAGATACGCAGTATTTT	CASRRAGLSTDTQYF
NA	TRBJ1-1	TRBV2	NA	TGTGCCAGCAGCGCTCAGGGCAGGGCTGGCACTGAAGCTTTCTTT	CASSAQGRAGTEAFF
NA	TRBJ1-4	TRBV19	NA	TGTGCCAGTAGTGTTCTACCGACAGCTGATAATGAAAAACTGTTTTTT	CASSVLPTADNEKLFF
NA	TRBJ2-7	TRBV18	TRBD1	TGTGCCAGCTCACCCCGGGACAGGGCATCCTACGAGCAGTACTTC	CASSPRDRASYEQYF
once	TRBJ1-1	TRBV12-5	NA	TGTGCTAGTGGTTTCGACAGATCTAACACTGAAGCTTTCTTT	CASGFDRSNTEAFF
NA	TRBJ1-6	TRBV4-2	NA	TGTGCCAGCAGCCAAGATAGGGGGGTCGGGTATTCACCCCTCCACTTT	CASSQDRGVGYSPLHF
NA	TRBJ2-2	TRBV6-4	NA	TGTGCCAGCAGTCATTCAGGGGACGGGGAGCTGTTTTTT	CASSHSGDGELFF
NA	TRBJ2-1	TRBV30	NA	TGTGCCTGGAGTGTAATGGGGACTCATGAGCAGTTCTTC	CAWSVMGTHEQFF
NA	TRBJ2-1	TRBV6-5	NA	TGTGCCAGCGCCCGCAGACTCTCCTACAATGAGCAGTTCTTC	CASARRLSYNEQFF
NA	TRBJ2-3	TRBV5-6	NA	TGTGCCAGCAGCACCAGGAGTCATACGCAGTATTTT	CASSTRSHTQYF
once	TRBJ2-7	TRBV5-1	NA	TGCGCCAGCAGCTTGGGTCCCACTCAAAGGGAGCAGTACTTC	CASSLGPTQREQYF
NA	TRBJ1-2	TRBV28	TRBD1	TGTGCCAGCAGAAACCAACCCGACAGGGTTGGCTATGGCTACACCTTC	CASRNQPDRVGYGYTF
NA	TRBJ2-2	TRBV5-1	NA	TGCGCCAGCAGCTTGGCGGCGGGATTGATCGGGGAGCTGTTTTTT	CASSLAAGLIGELFF
NA	TRBJ2-2	TRBV19	NA	TGTGCCAGTATAGAGTGGGGAAAAGGACCCGGGGAGCTGTTTTTT	CASIEWGKGPGELFF
NA	TRBJ2-7	TRBV7-9	NA	TGTGCCAGCAGCTTAGTAAACCACGAGCAGTACTTC	CASSLVNHEQYF
NA	TRBJ2-3	TRBV9	TRBD1	TGTGCCAGCAGCAGCAGGACAGGGGGCAATACAGATACGCAGTATTTT	CASSSRTGGNTDTQYF
NA	TRBJ1-5	TRBV2	NA	TGTGCCAGCAGTGCTATGGGGGGCCCGGGGGCCCAGCATTTT	CASSAMGGPGAQHF
NA	TRBJ2-2	TRBV4-2	NA	TGTGCCAGCCGCGGAGTTACAGGGAACACCGGGGAGCTGTTTTTT	CASRGVTGNTGELFF
NA	TRBJ2-1	TRBV2	TRBD2	TGTGCCAGCAGCCGGACTAGGCTCGAGCAGTTCTTC	CASSRTRLEQFF
NA	TRBJ1-1	TRBV27	TRBD1	TGTGCCAGCAGCCGGACAGGGTATGGAGAAGCTTTCTTT	CASSRTGYGEAFF
NA	TRBJ2-7	TRBV7-9	TRBD1	TGTGCCAGCAGCTTACTGACAGGGGTCTACGAGCAGTACTTC	CASSLLTGVYEQYF
once	TRBJ2-5	TRBV18	NA	TGTGCCAGCTCACCGGGACTTGAAGAGACCCAGTACTTC	CASSPGLEETQYF
NA	TRBJ2-7	TRBV5-4	NA	TGTGCCAGCAGCCCAACCGACAAATACGAGCAGTACTTC	CASSPTDKYEQYF
once	TRBJ2-1	TRBV30	NA	TGTGCCTGGAGTATTACCGGGCAAGGGAAGCAGTTCTTC	CAWSITGQGKQFF
NA	TRBJ1-5	TRBV7-6	NA	TGTGCCAGCAGCTCAGGGGCATCCAATCAGCCCCAGCATTTT	CASSSGASNQPQHF
NA	TRBJ1-6	TRBV7-9	NA	TGTGCCAGCAGCTTGGGCCCACAGTTCTCACCCCTCCACTTT	CASSLGPQFSPLHF
once	TRBJ2-7	TRBV30	NA	TGTGCCTGGAGTGTTTACAATTCCTACGAGCAGTACTTC	CAWSVYNSYEQYF
NA	TRBJ1-2	TRBV2	NA	TGTGCCAGCATAGGGACGGAATTCAACTATGGCTACACCTTC	CASIGTEFNYGYTF
NA	TRBJ2-5	TRBV5-6	TRBD2	TGTGCCAGCAGCCCAATCACTAGCGGGGACCAAGAGACCCAGTACTTC	CASSPITSGDQETQYF
NA	TRBJ1-5	TRBV7-9	NA	TGTGCCAGCAGCTTAGGGGGCGGGGACAATCAGCCCCAGCATTTT	CASSLGGGDNQPQHF
NA	TRBJ2-7	TRBV9	TRBD2	TGTGCCAGCAGCGTAGCCCCAGCTAGCGGCTACGAGCAGTACTTC	CASSVAPASGYEQYF
NA	TRBJ2-5	TRBV19	TRBD2	TGTGCCAGTAGTATCCCCGGGAGCGGGGCGGAGACCCAGTACTTC	CASSIPGSGAETQYF
once	TRBJ2-7	TRBV7-3	TRBD1	TGTGCCAGCAGCCTAGGACAGGGACGGTACGAGCAGTACTTC	CASSLGQGRYEQYF
once	TRBJ2-5	TRBV29-1	NA	TGCAGCGTTGAACAGGGAGTCCAAGAGACCCAGTACTTC	CSVEQGVQETQYF
NA	TRBJ1-5	TRBV5-6	TRBD1	TGTGCCAGCACCCTACAGGGGCTTGTTAATCAGCCCCAGCATTTT	CASTLQGLVNQPQHF
NA	TRBJ2-7	TRBV19	NA	TGTGCCAGTAGTCCTAGACCGGGCTCCTACGAGCAGTACTTC	CASSPRPGSYEQYF
once	TRBJ1-5	TRBV6-5	TRBD1	TGTGCCAGCGCCCAGGACAGGGATCAGCCCCAGCATTTT	CASAQDRDQPQHF
NA	TRBJ1-3	TRBV4-1	NA	TGCGCCAGCAGCGGGGTCCGTTTGGGGAGCACCATATATTTT	CASSGVRLGSTIYF
NA	TRBJ2-4	TRBV9	TRBD1	TGTGCCAGCAGCACGGGACAGGGTAACATTCAGTACTTC	CASSTGQGNIQYF
NA	TRBJ1-4	TRBV5-4	TRBD1	TGTGCCAGCAGCGCGGGACAGATCAATGAAAAACTGTTTTTT	CASSAGQINEKLFF
NA	TRBJ1-5	TRBV19	NA	TGTGCCAGTAGCACCTCAGGGAATCAGCCCCAGCATTTT	CASSTSGNQPQHF
NA	TRBJ2-6	TRBV2	NA	TGTGCCACCCGGACAGACCCCCGGGCCAACGTCCTGACTTTC	CATRTDPRANVLTF
once	TRBJ1-1	TRBV2	TRBD1	TGTGCCAGCACCGGACAGGGGAACACTGAAGCTTTCTTT	CASTGQGNTEAFF
few	TRBJ1-5	TRBV18	TRBD1	TGTGCCAGCTCGCCGGACAGGGCGGTTAGCAATCAGCCCCAGCATTTT	CASSPDRAVSNQPQHF
NA	TRBJ2-7	TRBV11-2	TRBD1	TGTGCCAGCAGCTCAATGACAGGGATCTACGAGCAGTACTTC	CASSSMTGIYEQYF